The clone carrying this T cell receptor beta chain was seen many times. Its antigen remains unknown. This record comes from a study of Graves' ophthalmopathy and Graves' hyperthyroidism. The study amplified TCR beta CDR3 regions using RNA transcripts. HTBI-primed first-round RT-PCR preceded second-round multiplex PCR. MiXCR was run by TCRdb on the multiplex PCR reads, yielding one entry per CDR3 protein. The table has approximately 330,000 distinct CDR3 sequences, 15% to 20% seen once; the top ten hold about 12%. Donors with ophthalmopathy: moderate-to-severe activity, CAS ≥3, NOSPECS ≥4, duration under 3 months. The authors isolated PBMCs from around 10 ml of fresh peripheral blood. V was shortened by 11 bases and J by 8 bases, with 14 bases between the two germline ends. This CDR3 is 12 amino acids long. Per germline, CDR1 KGHDR and CDR2 SFDVKD. Points from the study as a whole: Discrimination between ophthalmopathy and stable hyperthyroidism by a 13-signature model showed more than 85% sensitivity and less than 84% specificity. Most expanded clonotypes in thyroid above 0.001 frequency also showed up in blood.

The sequenced sample consisted of peripheral blood. This receptor was identified in an adult man with Graves' ophthalmopathy. The chain carries TRBV24-1 and TRBJ2-2; no clear D gene. The DNA for the CDR3 is TGTGCCAGGCCAGAGGCAGGAGGGGAGCTGTTTTTT. Protein: CARPEAGGELFF.